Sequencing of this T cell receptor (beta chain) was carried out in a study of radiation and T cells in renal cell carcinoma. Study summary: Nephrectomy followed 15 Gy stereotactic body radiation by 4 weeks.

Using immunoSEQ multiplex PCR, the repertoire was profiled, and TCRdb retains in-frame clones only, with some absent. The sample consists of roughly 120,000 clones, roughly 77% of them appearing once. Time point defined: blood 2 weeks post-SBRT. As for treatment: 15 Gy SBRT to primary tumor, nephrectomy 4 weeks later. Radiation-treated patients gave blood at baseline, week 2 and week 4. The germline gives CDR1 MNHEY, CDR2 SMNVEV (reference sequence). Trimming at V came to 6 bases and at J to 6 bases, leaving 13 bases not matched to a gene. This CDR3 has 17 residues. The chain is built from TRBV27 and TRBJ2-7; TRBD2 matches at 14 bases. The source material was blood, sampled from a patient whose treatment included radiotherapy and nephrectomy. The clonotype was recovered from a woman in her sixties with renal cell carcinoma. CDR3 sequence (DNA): TGTGCCAGCAGCCCACCGGGACTAGCGGGAGTTTGGGCCGAGCAGTACTTC. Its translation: CASSPPGLAGVWAEQYF.